This passage covers 24 T cell receptor beta chains from one sample sequenced in a study of blood T cell repertoires in COVID-19. Data came from immunoSEQ multiplex PCR; TCRdb stores just in-frame clones and leaves some out. The sample has about 130,000 clones; less than 90% are singletons. Sequenced material: peripheral blood. These receptor sequences come from an elderly man with active or convalescent COVID-19.

CDR3 amino acids: CASSLSTGNGHYGYTF. The CDR3 region has the DNA TGCGCCAGCAGCTTATCGACAGGGAACGGTCACTATGGCTACACCTTC. The chain employs TRBV5-1 and TRBJ1-2, with TRBD1 matching over 7 bases. The V and J ends lost 2 bases and 3 bases, in that order; junction bases with no gene match: 10. The CDR3 totals 16 residues. Germline loops: CDR1 SGHRS, CDR2 YFSETQ.

This chain joins TRBV7-9 and TRBJ1-4; a possible D gene is TRBD1 (6 bases). The CDR3 covers 14 residues. Germline V gene lookup returns CDR1 SEHNR and CDR2 FQNEAQ (reference sequence). Trimming stripped 6 bases from V and 7 bases from J, with 15 bases between. CDR3 sequence (DNA): TGTGCCAGCAGTACAGGGCTTCGAGGTGAAAAACTGTTTTTT. Protein sequence: CASSTGLRGEKLFF. The full variable domain, with the rest looked up from reference TRBV7-9 and TRBJ1-4, is DTGVSQNPRHKITKRGQNVTFRCDPISEHNRLYWYRQTLGQGPEFLTYFQNEAQLEKSRLLSDRFSAERPKGSFSTLEIQRTEQGDSAMYLCASSTGLRGEKLFFGSGTQLSVL.

The chain uses TRBV19 and TRBJ2-3; 10 bases match TRBD2. CDR1 is LNHDA, CDR2 SQIVND, per germline (reference sequence). Unmatched junction bases numbered 0, after V lost 5 bases and J lost 1 base. This CDR3 comprises 14 residues. The CDR3 here is CASSGTSGTDTQYF. CDR3 DNA sequence: TGTGCCAGTAGTGGGACTAGCGGCACAGATACGCAGTATTTT.

The chain couples TRBV2 to TRBJ1-2; TRBD1 aligns across 8 bases. Unmatched junction bases numbered 10, after V lost 6 bases and J lost 7 bases. The CDR3 is 14 amino acids. CDR1 SNHLY and CDR2 FYNNEI come from the germline V gene. The CDR3 spells CASRSDRGVRGYTF. DNA for the CDR3: TGTGCCAGCAGATCCGACAGGGGCGTTCGTGGCTACACCTTC.

This chain uses TRBV24-1 with TRBJ2-3; D call uncertain. V shed 5 bases and J shed 0 bases, with 2 bases lying between them. The CDR3 totals 12 residues. CDR1 and CDR2 from the germline V gene are KGHDR and SFDVKD. The CDR3 loop is CATSVSTDTQYF. The CDR3 region has the DNA TGTGCCACCAGTGTAAGCACAGATACGCAGTATTTT.

The chain has TRBV7-2 and TRBJ2-3; D gene uncertain. Germline CDR1 and CDR2: SGHTA and FQGNSA. Between the trimmed V and J ends, which lost 3 bases and 5 bases, there was a span of 15 bases. CDR3 length equals 15 residues. CDR3 sequence: CASSFTPKRRDTQYF. Here the CDR3 DNA reads TGTGCCAGCAGCTTTACCCCAAAGCGCAGAGATACGCAGTATTTT.

This clone occurred a few times. The chain employs TRBV7-2 and TRBJ2-7; tentative D call: TRBD2 (6 bases). The CDR3 length is 14 residues. Germline lookup yields CDR1 SGHTA and CDR2 FQGNSA. Trimming stripped 5 bases from V and 7 bases from J, with 18 bases between. The CDR3 sequence is CASSPRRDSREQYF. The CDR3 DNA is TGTGCCAGCAGCCCTCGACGGGACTCTCGGGAGCAGTACTTC.

This clone has more than one count but fewer than ten. The chain has TRBV3-1 (or the pseudogene TRBV3-2) and TRBJ2-5; 11 positions match TRBD2. Losses at the gene ends were 2 bases for V and 3 bases for J; bases not matched to a gene: 2. Per germline, CDR1 LGHDT and CDR2 YNNKEL (reference sequence). The CDR3 covers 15 residues. The CDR3 region is CASSQRLAGKETQYF. The CDR3 DNA sequence: TGTGCCAGCAGCCAACGACTAGCGGGGAAAGAGACCCAGTACTTC.

This chain connects TRBV9 to TRBJ2-7; no definite D call. The CDR3 contains 14 residues. Germline V lookup: CDR1 SGDLS, CDR2 YYNGEE. The germline V and J ends were trimmed by 4 bases and 3 bases, with 14 bases remaining between them. CDR3 protein: CASSPQAVLYEQYF. DNA for the CDR3: TGTGCCAGCAGCCCCCAGGCCGTTCTCTACGAGCAGTACTTC. The entire variable domain, with the rest obtained from reference TRBV9 and TRBJ2-7, is as follows: DSGVTQTPKHLITATGQRVTLRCSPRSGDLSVYWYQQSLDQGLQFLIQYYNGEERAKGNILERFSAQQFPDLHSELNLSSLELGDSALYFCASSPQAVLYEQYFGPGTRLTVT.

The chain joins TRBV5-1 to TRBJ2-2, with 7 nucleotides matching TRBD2. From germline, CDR1 is SGHRS and CDR2 YFSETQ. This CDR3 spans 14 amino acids. J lost 6 bases, V lost 1 base, and 3 bases had no gene match. CDR3 region: CASSLTSVAGELFF. For the CDR3, the DNA is TGCGCCAGCAGCTTGACTAGCGTAGCCGGGGAGCTGTTTTTT. The variable domain in full, completed from reference TRBV5-1 and TRBJ2-2, reads KAGVTQTPRYLIKTRGQQVTLSCSPISGHRSVSWYQQTPGQGLQFLFEYFSETQRNKGNFPGRFSGRQFSNSRSEMNVSTLELGDSALYLCASSLTSVAGELFFGEGSRLTVL.

This sequence joins TRBV9 and TRBJ2-1, with TRBD2 as a possible D gene (5 bases). The CDR3 contains 19 residues. V gave up 7 bases and J gave up 0 bases, with 26 bases separating them. Germline CDR1 is SGDLS and CDR2 is YYNGEE. CDR3 DNA: TGTGCCAGCTACTACCCGAGACTACCGAAAAAGGACTCCTACAATGAGCAGTTCTTC. Its protein product is CASYYPRLPKKDSYNEQFF.

The V gene is TRBV9, the J gene TRBJ1-3; D is perhaps TRBD1 (6 bases). The CDR3 is 16 amino acids. V gave up 3 bases and J gave up 0 bases, with 13 bases separating them. Germline V lookup: CDR1 SGDLS, CDR2 YYNGEE. The CDR3 nucleotides read TGTGCCAGCAGCGACGCACAGGGACCCTCTGGAAACACCATATATTTT. Its protein is CASSDAQGPSGNTIYF.

V and J are TRBV19 and TRBJ2-7, with TRBD2 matching 14 bases. Germline V gene lookup returns CDR1 LNHDA and CDR2 SQIVND (reference sequence). This CDR3 comprises 16 residues. V lost 6 bases to trimming and J lost 5 bases; unmatched junction nucleotides: 9. The CDR3 sequence is CASSWTGTSGSNEQYF. The CDR3 coding sequence is TGTGCCAGTAGCTGGACCGGGACTAGCGGGAGTAACGAGCAGTACTTC.

The V gene is TRBV7-8, the J gene TRBJ2-7; maybe TRBD2 (6 bases). Deletions cut 0 bases from V and 4 bases from J, with 7 bases between. The germline V gene has CDR1 SGHVS and CDR2 FQNEAQ. The CDR3 runs 13 residues. The CDR3 nucleotides are TGTGCCAGCAGCTTAGCCCGGGAGTACGAGCAGTACTTC. This sequence encodes CASSLAREYEQYF.

Here the CDR3 reads CASSYGGRNTGELFF. CDR3 DNA sequence: TGTGCCAGCAGTTACGGCGGGAGGAACACCGGGGAGCTGTTTTTT. The chain recombines TRBV6-7 with TRBJ2-2, with 7 bases matching TRBD2. TRBV6-7 is given ORF status, its function remaining uncertain. Trimming cost V 2 bases and J 1 base; bases outside gene matches: 1. The CDR3 runs 15 residues.

V and J are TRBV19 and TRBJ2-5; D is possibly TRBD1 (7 bases). This CDR3 spans 13 amino acids. CDR1 is LNHDA, CDR2 SQIVND, per germline (reference sequence). Trimming removed 4 bases at V and 5 bases at J, with 11 bases between. CDR3 loop: CASSTTGRETQYF. CDR3 nucleotides: TGTGCCAGTAGTACGACAGGGAGGGAGACCCAGTACTTC.

The J gene is TRBJ2-5, the V gene TRBV7-2; perhaps TRBD1 as D (7 bases). Germline-derived CDR1 and CDR2 are SGHTA and FQGNSA. V shed 2 bases and J shed 5 bases, with 12 bases lying between them. The CDR3 loop spans 14 amino acids. In DNA form, the CDR3 reads TGTGCCAGCAGCTTACGCAGGGGGGTGGAGACCCAGTACTTC. Its translation: CASSLRRGVETQYF.

The chain carries TRBV7-2 and TRBJ2-7; D is ambiguous. Trimming removed 2 bases from V and 0 bases from J, with 8 bases in between. CDR1 and CDR2 from the germline V gene are SGHTA and FQGNSA. The CDR3 is 14 residues long. The CDR3 is CASSLRRSSYEQYF. Written as DNA, the CDR3 is TGTGCCAGCAGCTTAAGAAGGAGCTCCTACGAGCAGTACTTC.

CDR3 DNA sequence: TGCGCCAGCAGCTTGGTGGTAGCGGGGGGGCCGGAGGAGCTGTTTTTT. It codes for CASSLVVAGGPEELFF. The chain has TRBV5-1 and TRBJ2-2, with TRBD2 matching over 11 bases. The CDR3 extends over 16 amino acids. The V segment lost 0 bases and the J segment 10 bases; nucleotides outside the gene matches: 8. CDR1 and CDR2 from the germline V gene are SGHRS and YFSETQ.

The chain employs TRBV5-1 and TRBJ2-6; TRBD1 might be the D (6 bases). CDR3 length: 18 amino acids. CDR1 is SGHRS and CDR2 is YFSETQ in the germline V gene. V was clipped by 1 base and J by 0 bases, with 14 bases between them. CDR3 protein: CASSLIGQRYSGANVLTF. The DNA of the CDR3 is TGCGCCAGCAGCTTGATTGGACAGCGCTACTCTGGGGCCAACGTCCTGACTTTC.

The chain employs TRBV19 and TRBJ2-2; 7 bases agree with TRBD2. CDR1 LNHDA and CDR2 SQIVND come from the germline V gene (reference sequence). Trimming at V came to 6 bases and at J to 0 bases, leaving 4 bases not matched to a gene. The CDR3 runs to 15 residues. The CDR3 spells CASRGTTTNTGELFF. The CDR3 DNA reads TGTGCCAGTAGGGGGACTACTACGAACACCGGGGAGCTGTTTTTT.

The rearrangement links TRBV30 to TRBJ1-4; tentatively, D is TRBD1 (6 bases). Trimming removed 0 bases from V and 10 bases from J, with 15 bases in between. Germline CDR1 reads GTSNPN; CDR2 reads SVGIG (reference sequence). The CDR3 sequence is 14 residues long. DNA for the CDR3: TGTGCCTGGAGTGTGGGGCAGGGGCGAGCAAAACTGTTTTTT. Residues: CAWSVGQGRAKLFF.

V is TRBV30 and J is TRBJ1-2, with 9 bases aligning to TRBD1. The germline V gene encodes CDR1 GTSNPN and CDR2 SVGIG (reference sequence). This CDR3 region has 14 residues. With 2 bases clipped from V and 5 bases from J, the junction kept 6 bases outside the gene matches. The CDR3 here is CAWSPTGGAYGYTF. The CDR3 bases are TGTGCCTGGAGTCCTACAGGGGGCGCGTATGGCTACACCTTC. Looking up the rest from reference TRBV30 and TRBJ1-2 gives the full variable domain: SQTIHQWPATLVQPVGSPLSLECTVEGTSNPNLYWYRQAAGRGLQLLFYSVGIGQISSEVPQNLSASRPQDRQFILSSKKLLLSDSGFYLCAWSPTGGAYGYTFGSGTRLTVV.

A few counts support this clone. The chain couples TRBV19 to TRBJ1-1, with 8 bases lining up with TRBD1. In germline, CDR1 is LNHDA, CDR2 SQIVND (reference sequence). The CDR3 has 12 amino acids. Trimming took 4 bases from V and 11 from J; bases not matched to a gene: 6. In DNA form, the CDR3 reads TGTGCCAGTAGTACAGGGGGCTCTCAGGCTTTCTTT. Protein product: CASSTGGSQAFF.